Sequencing of this T cell receptor beta chain was carried out in a study of shared clonotypes between healthy human individuals. The ends were cut back, 5 bases at V and 1 base at J, with 11 bases in the middle. This CDR3 contains 14 residues. Germline CDR1 MNHEY, CDR2 SMNVEV (reference sequence). This clone has just one count. Profiled with immunoSEQ multiplex PCR; TCRdb holds only in-frame clones, not every one. This sample carries about 380,000 clones, just over 95% of them seen once, and the ten largest clones take about 0.34%. The TCR originated in a man aged 25 to 45 in good health. The source material was memory CD8+ T cells sorted from blood. Subset specified: CD45RO+ cells pooled with CCR7-negative TemRA cells. The rearrangement links TRBV27 to TRBJ1-1; a weak D match, TRBD1 (5 bases). The CDR3 loop is CASSPGISNTEAFF. The CDR3 DNA follows: TGTGCCAGCAGTCCAGGGATTTCGAACACTGAAGCTTTCTTT.